The clone carrying this T cell receptor (beta chain) was observed a few times. Antigen unknown. In germline, CDR1 is MDHEN, CDR2 SYDVKM. The CDR3 length is 16 residues. Trimming took off 5 bases at V and 1 base at J, with 12 bases between the two ends. The data are from a study of T cell responses to AZD1222 COVID-19 vaccine. The protocol was immunoSEQ multiplex PCR, while the TCRdb copy is restricted to in-frame clones and leaves out a portion. The sample records more than 70,000 clones, approximately 90% being singletons. Study-level findings and limits: Two doses of AZD1222 preceded a rise in Spike-specific TCR breadth and depth.

The receptor comes from an adult who received the AZD1222 COVID-19 vaccine. This sequence joins TRBV28 and TRBJ2-6, with D perhaps matching TRBD1 (8 bases). The sample consisted of peripheral blood, taken 28 days after the second AZD1222 dose. This CDR3 is CASSRGDRSGANVLTF. The CDR3 DNA follows: TGTGCCAGCAGTCGGGGGGACAGGTCTGGGGCCAACGTCCTGACTTTC.